This T cell receptor beta chain is drawn from a study of T cells in Graves' hyperthyroidism and ophthalmopathy. Using RNA transcripts as the source, TCR beta CDR3 regions were amplified. Initially, a first-round RT-PCR of the TCR CDR3 employed the HTBI primer set. TCRdb independently ran MiXCR on the multiplex PCR reads; one entry per CDR3 protein. The sample contains 650,000 to 800,000 distinct CDR3 sequences, over 40% of which appear only once. Those patients with uncontrolled infection, other autoimmune disease, pregnancy or lactation were excluded. Diagnoses were established using clinical symptoms, serum thyroxine and TRAb, thyroid ultrasound and orbital computed tomography. A remark on this clonotype: Its cognate antigen is unknown.

Findings and limits, study-wide: Most clonotypes expanded in thyroid above 0.001 were likewise present in blood. Ophthalmopathy was predicted by the model a median of 6.5 months ahead of onset.

Sequenced: peripheral blood or thyroid tissue (not recorded which). This receptor was identified in an adult man with Graves' disease, either hyperthyroidism or ophthalmopathy (not recorded which).

The CDR3 here is CASRSGYVVEKLFF. DNA for the CDR3: TGTGCCAGCAGGTCCGGGTACGTGGTCGAAAAACTGTTTTTT. The rearrangement uses TRBV7-9 and TRBJ1-4, with no clear D. This CDR3 spans 14 amino acids. Trimming cost V 6 bases and J 8 bases, with 16 bases left between them. CDR1 and CDR2 (germline): SEHNR, FQNEAQ (reference sequence).